A single count supports the clone carrying this T cell receptor (beta chain). Its specificity is unknown. One junction end does not reproduce the germline sequence, and a read error may be involved. Germline V gives CDR1 MDHEN, CDR2 SYDVKM. The CDR3 contains 11 residues. The data belong to a study of siplizumab effects on memory and regulatory T cells. Study-level findings and limits: The study found that mappable alloreactive CD4+ clones averaged nearly 70% Treg-derived with siplizumab and roughly 30% in controls.

Measured with immunoSEQ multiplex PCR; TCRdb has only the in-frame clones, and not every one. The sample holds 50,000 to 75,000 clones, 65% to 80% seen once. V is TRBV28 and J is TRBJ2-5; TRBD1 is a possible D gene (5 bases). This clonotype was sampled from a human donor in good health. Sequencing was done on a sample of memory CD4+ T cells sorted from blood. In DNA, the CDR3 is TGTGCCAGCATTGGACAAGGGACCCAGTACTTC. This sequence encodes CASIGQGTQYF.